These 19 T cell receptor beta chains were all obtained from the same sample, sequenced in a study of cytomegalovirus exposure and HLA in healthy donors. This PCR relied on a set of 60 Vbeta primers and 13 Jbeta primers. Only in-frame clones appear in the TCRdb table, and some are missing; sequencing was by immunoSEQ multiplex PCR. The profile shows over 140,000 clones, more than 75% of them singletons. The sequencing sample was made of PBMCs. The receptor set was obtained from a middle-aged man in good health and CMV-seronegative.

The chain couples TRBV6-1 to TRBJ2-7; 7 bases are a match to TRBD2. After removal of 4 bases from V and 0 bases from J, the junction contained 18 bases not matched to a gene. This CDR3 is built from 19 residues. Germline lookup yields CDR1 MNHNS and CDR2 SASEGT. The CDR3 DNA is TGTGCCAGCAGTGCCGGACAAAATGTAAAGCGGGATAGCTCCTACGAGCAGTACTTC. It codes for CASSAGQNVKRDSSYEQYF.

The chain has TRBV9 and TRBJ2-1; 8 nucleotides match TRBD1. The CDR3 is 15 residues long. The germline gives CDR1 SGDLS, CDR2 YYNGEE. With V trimmed by 3 bases and J by 3 bases, 5 bases remained unmatched. CDR3 loop: CASSGTGQVYNEQFF. CDR3 sequence (DNA): TGTGCCAGCAGCGGTACGGGACAGGTCTACAATGAGCAGTTCTTC. The full variable domain, completed using reference TRBV9 and TRBJ2-1, is DSGVTQTPKHLITATGQRVTLRCSPRSGDLSVYWYQQSLDQGLQFLIQYYNGEERAKGNILERFSAQQFPDLHSELNLSSLELGDSALYFCASSGTGQVYNEQFFGPGTRLTVL.

This chain joins TRBV9 and TRBJ2-7; 10 positions match TRBD1. Germline-derived CDR1 and CDR2 are SGDLS and YYNGEE. V was pared by 2 bases and J by 4 bases, with 3 bases of the junction left unmatched. This CDR3 is built from 14 residues. The CDR3 here is CASSVGQGEYEQYF. DNA of the CDR3: TGTGCCAGCAGCGTTGGACAGGGGGAGTACGAGCAGTACTTC.

The chain employs TRBV6-5 and TRBJ2-1; 10 bases agree with TRBD2. Germline CDR1 MNHEY, CDR2 SVGAGI. Trimming cost V 7 bases and J 4 bases; bases outside gene matches: 4. The CDR3 runs 14 residues. CDR3: CASTSGRAYNEQFF. The CDR3, as DNA: TGTGCCAGCACGAGCGGGAGGGCGTACAATGAGCAGTTCTTC.

The chain links TRBV29-1 to TRBJ2-2; 9 positions match TRBD2. The CDR3 spans 12 residues. Looked up from germline, CDR1 is SQVTM and CDR2 is ANQGSEA. CDR3 DNA: TGCAGAACAGGGACTAGCCCCGGGGAGCTGTTTTTT. The encoded protein is CRTGTSPGELFF.

In this sample, this clone turned up a few times. The chain uses TRBV5-6 and TRBJ1-6; tentatively, D is TRBD1 (5 bases). Trimming shortened V by 1 base and J by 7 bases, and 9 bases separated the two germline ends. CDR1 is SGHDT and CDR2 is YYEEEE in the germline V gene. The CDR3 length is 14 residues. CDR3: CASSLWGANSPLHF. In DNA, the CDR3 is TGTGCCAGCAGCTTGTGGGGCGCGAATTCACCCCTCCACTTT.

Concerning this clone itself: The identical CDR3 is also encoded by other nucleotide sequences in the sample. This chain connects TRBV5-1 to TRBJ2-7, with TRBD2 identical over 11 bases. This CDR3 contains 15 residues. Germline values: CDR1 SGHRS, CDR2 YFSETQ. The V and J ends lost 2 bases and 1 base, in that order; junction bases with no gene match: 2. The CDR3 here is CASSLTSGGSYEQYF. In DNA form, the CDR3 reads TGCGCCAGCAGCTTAACTAGCGGGGGTTCCTACGAGCAGTACTTC.

The rearrangement links TRBV7-8 to TRBJ1-1; D gene ambiguous. Germline assignment: CDR1 SGHVS and CDR2 FQNEAQ. Trimming stripped 5 bases from V and 0 bases from J, with 22 bases between. The CDR3 runs to 18 residues. The CDR3 region is CASSPLNLGLALNTEAFF. The CDR3 region has the DNA TGTGCCAGCAGCCCGCTAAATTTGGGTTTAGCACTGAACACTGAAGCTTTCTTT.

This clone occurred once. The chain employs TRBV28 and TRBJ2-7, with D uncertain. V lost 6 bases and J 3 bases, leaving 12 bases between the germline ends. This CDR3 is built from 13 residues. From germline, CDR1 is MDHEN and CDR2 SYDVKM. CDR3 protein: CASSTVQFYEQYF. CDR3 coding DNA: TGTGCCAGCAGCACAGTACAGTTCTACGAGCAGTACTTC.

The chain is built from TRBV19 and TRBJ1-2; D not certain. Germline values: CDR1 LNHDA, CDR2 SQIVND (reference sequence). There are 13 residues in the CDR3. V was shortened by 11 bases and J by 4 bases, with 17 bases between the two germline ends. CDR3 loop: CAVGGNTGYGYTF. The CDR3 DNA reads as TGTGCCGTCGGCGGGAATACGGGCTATGGCTACACCTTC. The complete variable domain, with remaining parts taken from reference TRBV19 and TRBJ1-2, reads DGGITQSPKYLFRKEGQNVTLSCEQNLNHDAMYWYRQDPGQGLRLIYYSQIVNDFQKGDIAEGYSVSREKKESFPLTVTSAQKNPTAFYLCAVGGNTGYGYTFGSGTRLTVV.

V gene TRBV4-1 combines with J gene TRBJ1-1; TRBD1 might be the D (5 bases). V lost 0 bases and J lost 6, with 20 bases in between. CDR3 length: 17 amino acids. The germline gives CDR1 MGHRA, CDR2 YSYEKL. The CDR3 DNA sequence: TGCGCCAGCAGCCAAGATCATCTCGGGGGAGTTCTTGCTGAAGCTTTCTTT. Encoded protein: CASSQDHLGGVLAEAFF.

The genes are TRBV2 and TRBJ1-4; weak D call: TRBD1 (5 bases). The CDR3 runs 14 residues. Trimming shortened V by 6 bases and J by 7 bases, and 15 bases separated the two germline ends. CDR1 is SNHLY, CDR2 FYNNEI, per germline. The CDR3 is CASSQRGGREKLFF. CDR3 bases: TGTGCCAGCAGCCAGAGGGGAGGGCGTGAAAAACTGTTTTTT.

The V and J genes are TRBV28 and TRBJ2-7; weak D call: TRBD1 (6 bases). Trimming pared 0 bases from V and 1 base from J, leaving 16 bases between. Germline lookup yields CDR1 MDHEN and CDR2 SYDVKM. The CDR3 covers 17 residues. The CDR3 loop reads CASSLWDFVDSSYEQYF. CDR3 DNA sequence: TGTGCCAGCAGTTTATGGGACTTCGTGGACAGTTCCTACGAGCAGTACTTC.

This chain joins TRBV11-2 and TRBJ2-7; no clear D. The CDR3 runs 12 residues. Germline values: CDR1 SGHAT, CDR2 FQNNGV. V gave up 5 bases and J gave up 2 bases, with 7 bases separating them. CDR3 residues: CASSPTAYEQYF. CDR3 coding DNA: TGTGCCAGCAGCCCCACGGCCTACGAGCAGTACTTC. The full variable domain, in which reference TRBV11-2 and TRBJ2-7 provide the parts outside the CDR3, is EAGVAQSPRYKIIEKRQSVAFWCNPISGHATLYWYQQILGQGPKLLIQFQNNGVVDDSQLPKDRFSAERLKGVDSTLKIQPAKLEDSAVYLCASSPTAYEQYFGPGTRLTVT.

The chain recombines TRBV19 with TRBJ2-7; TRBD1 matches at 8 bases. The V segment lost 5 bases and the J segment 0 bases; nucleotides outside the gene matches: 3. The CDR3 loop spans 14 amino acids. Germline CDR1 LNHDA, CDR2 SQIVND (reference sequence). In nucleotides, the CDR3 is TGTGCCAGTAGTCCGGGACAGGTCTCCTACGAGCAGTACTTC. This codes for CASSPGQVSYEQYF.

This chain connects TRBV15 to TRBJ1-2, with TRBD1 identical over 7 bases. Trimming took 3 bases from V and 1 from J; bases not matched to a gene: 8. Germline assignment: CDR1 LNHNV and CDR2 YYDKDF (reference sequence). The CDR3 totals 16 residues. The CDR3 coding sequence is TGTGCCACCAGCAGCGCCGACAGGGCTGTTAACTATGGCTACACCTTC. It yields the protein CATSSADRAVNYGYTF. The full variable domain, completed using reference TRBV15 and TRBJ1-2, is DAMVIQNPRYQVTQFGKPVTLSCSQTLNHNVMYWYQQKSSQAPKLLFHYYDKDFNNEADTPDNFQSRRPNTSFCFLDIRSPGLGDTAMYLCATSSADRAVNYGYTFGSGTRLTVV.

This clone was counted once. The chain uses TRBV5-6 and TRBJ2-5; TRBD2 might be the D (6 bases). This CDR3 has 14 residues. CDR1 and CDR2 from the germline V gene are SGHDT and YYEEEE. Between the trimmed V and J ends, which lost 0 bases and 5 bases, there was a span of 11 bases. For the CDR3, the DNA is TGTGCCAGCAGCTTGGGGCAGGCGGGGGAGACCCAGTACTTC. Its translation is CASSLGQAGETQYF. Full variable domain (outside the CDR3, taken from reference TRBV5-6 and TRBJ2-5): DAGVTQSPTHLIKTRGQQVTLRCSPKSGHDTVSWYQQALGQGPQFIFQYYEEEERQRGNFPDRFSGHQFPNYSSELNVNALLLGDSALYLCASSLGQAGETQYFGPGTRLLVL.

Only one count was recorded for this clone. V and J are TRBV5-1 and TRBJ2-7; tentatively, D is TRBD2 (5 bases). The CDR3 covers 13 residues. V was pared by 0 bases and J by 4 bases, with 8 bases between. Germline V gene sequence: CDR1 SGHRS, CDR2 YFSETQ. CDR3 loop: CASSLGTGYEQYF. CDR3 nucleotides: TGCGCCAGCAGCTTGGGGACTGGGTACGAGCAGTACTTC.

The rearrangement uses TRBV29-1 and TRBJ2-7; tentative D call: TRBD1 (5 bases). The V gene's germline CDR1 is SQVTM and CDR2 ANQGSEA. Trimming removed 0 bases from V and 1 base from J, with 13 bases in between. The CDR3 is made up of 15 amino acids. The CDR3, as DNA: TGCAGCGTTGAAGATCAACGGGCAGGGTCCTACGAGCAGTACTTC. This gives the protein CSVEDQRAGSYEQYF.